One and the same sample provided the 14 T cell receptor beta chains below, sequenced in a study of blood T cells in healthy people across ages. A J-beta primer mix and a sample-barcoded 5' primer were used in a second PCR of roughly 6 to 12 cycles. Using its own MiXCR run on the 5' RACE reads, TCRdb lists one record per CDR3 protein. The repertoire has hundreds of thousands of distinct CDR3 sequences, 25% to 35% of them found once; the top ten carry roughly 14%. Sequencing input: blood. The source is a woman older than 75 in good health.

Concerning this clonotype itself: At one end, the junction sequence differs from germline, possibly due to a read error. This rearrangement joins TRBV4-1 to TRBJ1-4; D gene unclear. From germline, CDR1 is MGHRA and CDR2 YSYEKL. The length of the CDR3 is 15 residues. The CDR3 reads CAGSQVLSRGEKLFF. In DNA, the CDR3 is TGCGCCGGCAGCCAAGTTCTTTCCCGTGGTGAAAAACTGTTTTTT.

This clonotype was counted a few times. DNA for the CDR3: TGTGCCAGCAGCTTAGCGGGGACTAGGGAAGTACTCAAGTATTTT. Translating gives CASSLAGTREVLKYF. The chain employs TRBV7-2 and TRBJ2-3, with 8 bases aligning to TRBD2. CDR1 SGHTA and CDR2 FQGNSA come from the germline V gene. The V segment lost 0 bases and the J segment 13 bases; nucleotides outside the gene matches: 12. The CDR3 has 15 amino acids.

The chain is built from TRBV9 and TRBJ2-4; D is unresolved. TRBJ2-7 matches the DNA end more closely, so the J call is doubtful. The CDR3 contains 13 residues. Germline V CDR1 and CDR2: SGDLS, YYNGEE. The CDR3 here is CASSRDAFYEQYF. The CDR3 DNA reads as TGTGCCAGCAGCCGCGACGCCTTCTACGAGCAGTACTTC.

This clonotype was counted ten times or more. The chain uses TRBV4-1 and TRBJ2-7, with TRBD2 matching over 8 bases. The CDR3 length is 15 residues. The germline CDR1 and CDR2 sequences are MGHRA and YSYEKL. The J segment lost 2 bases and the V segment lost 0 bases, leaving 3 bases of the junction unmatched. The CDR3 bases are TGCGCCAGCAGCCAAGAACCGCGGGGGGCCTACGAGCAGTACTTC. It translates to CASSQEPRGAYEQYF.

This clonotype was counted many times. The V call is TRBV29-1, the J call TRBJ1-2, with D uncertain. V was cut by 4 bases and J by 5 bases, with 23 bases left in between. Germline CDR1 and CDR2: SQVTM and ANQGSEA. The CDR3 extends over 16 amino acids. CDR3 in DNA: TGCAGCGTTGGGCAACGGGTTGGATCCGACTTATATGGCTACACCTTC. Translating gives CSVGQRVGSDLYGYTF.

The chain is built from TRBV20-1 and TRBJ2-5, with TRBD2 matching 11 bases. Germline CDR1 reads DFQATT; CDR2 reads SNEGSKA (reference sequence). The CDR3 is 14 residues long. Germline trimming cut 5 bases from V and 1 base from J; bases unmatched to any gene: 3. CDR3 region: CSAGGTSGQETQYF. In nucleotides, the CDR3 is TGCAGTGCTGGCGGGACTAGCGGCCAAGAGACCCAGTACTTC.

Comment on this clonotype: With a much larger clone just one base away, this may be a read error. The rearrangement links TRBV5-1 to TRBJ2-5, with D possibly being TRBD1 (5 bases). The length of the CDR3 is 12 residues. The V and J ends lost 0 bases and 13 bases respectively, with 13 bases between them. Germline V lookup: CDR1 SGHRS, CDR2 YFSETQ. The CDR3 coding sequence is TGCGCCAGCAGCTTGGGTGGGGCCGAGCGGTACTTC. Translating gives CASSLGGAERYF.

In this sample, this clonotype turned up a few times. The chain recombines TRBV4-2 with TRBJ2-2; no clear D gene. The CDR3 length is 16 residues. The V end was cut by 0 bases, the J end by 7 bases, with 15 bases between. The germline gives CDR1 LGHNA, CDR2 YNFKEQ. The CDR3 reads CASSQDRSDRVGELFF. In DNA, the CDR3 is TGTGCCAGCAGCCAAGATAGGTCCGACCGTGTCGGGGAGCTGTTTTTT.

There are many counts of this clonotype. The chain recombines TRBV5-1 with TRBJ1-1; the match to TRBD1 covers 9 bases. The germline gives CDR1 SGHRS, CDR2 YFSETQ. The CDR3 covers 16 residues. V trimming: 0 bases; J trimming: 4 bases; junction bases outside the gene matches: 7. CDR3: CASSLGDRVGGTEAFF. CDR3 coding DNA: TGCGCCAGCAGCTTGGGGGACAGGGTTGGAGGCACTGAAGCTTTCTTT. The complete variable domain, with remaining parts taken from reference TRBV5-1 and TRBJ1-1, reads KAGVTQTPRYLIKTRGQQVTLSCSPISGHRSVSWYQQTPGQGLQFLFEYFSETQRNKGNFPGRFSGRQFSNSRSEMNVSTLELGDSALYLCASSLGDRVGGTEAFFGQGTRLTVV.

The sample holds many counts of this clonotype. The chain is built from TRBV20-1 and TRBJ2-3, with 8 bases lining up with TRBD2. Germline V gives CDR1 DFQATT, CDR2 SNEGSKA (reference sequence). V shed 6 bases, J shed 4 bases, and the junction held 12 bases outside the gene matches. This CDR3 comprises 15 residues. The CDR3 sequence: CSAPTGGGRADTQYF. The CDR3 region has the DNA TGCAGTGCCCCGACCGGCGGGGGGAGGGCAGATACGCAGTATTTT.

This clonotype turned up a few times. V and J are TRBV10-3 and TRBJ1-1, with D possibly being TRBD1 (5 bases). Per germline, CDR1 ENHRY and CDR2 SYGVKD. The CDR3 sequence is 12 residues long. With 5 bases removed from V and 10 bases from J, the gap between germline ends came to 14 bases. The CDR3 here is CAISTGQLGAFF. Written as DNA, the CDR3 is TGTGCCATCAGTACGGGGCAGCTTGGAGCTTTCTTT.

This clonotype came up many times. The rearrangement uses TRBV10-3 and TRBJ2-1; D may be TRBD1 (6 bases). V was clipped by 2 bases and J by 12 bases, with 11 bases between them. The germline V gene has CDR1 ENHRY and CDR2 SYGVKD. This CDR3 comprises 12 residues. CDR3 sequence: CAISEGLQGQFF. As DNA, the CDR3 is TGTGCCATCAGTGAGGGCCTACAGGGGCAGTTCTTC.

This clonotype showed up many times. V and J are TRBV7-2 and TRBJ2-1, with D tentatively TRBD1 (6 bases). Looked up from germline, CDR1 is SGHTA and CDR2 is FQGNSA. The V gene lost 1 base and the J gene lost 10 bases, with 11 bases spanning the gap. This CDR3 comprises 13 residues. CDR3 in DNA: TGTGCCAGCAGCTTAGTCAGGGGTGGCGAGCAGTTCTTC. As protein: CASSLVRGGEQFF.

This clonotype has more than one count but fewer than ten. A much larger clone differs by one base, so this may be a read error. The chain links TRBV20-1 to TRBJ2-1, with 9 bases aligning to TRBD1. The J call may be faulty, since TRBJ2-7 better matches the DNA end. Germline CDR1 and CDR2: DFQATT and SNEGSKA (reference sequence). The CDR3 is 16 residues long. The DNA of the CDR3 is TGCAGTGCTAGAGGAAGTAGGACAGGGGTTGGTAATGAGCAGTACTTC. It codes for CSARGSRTGVGNEQYF.